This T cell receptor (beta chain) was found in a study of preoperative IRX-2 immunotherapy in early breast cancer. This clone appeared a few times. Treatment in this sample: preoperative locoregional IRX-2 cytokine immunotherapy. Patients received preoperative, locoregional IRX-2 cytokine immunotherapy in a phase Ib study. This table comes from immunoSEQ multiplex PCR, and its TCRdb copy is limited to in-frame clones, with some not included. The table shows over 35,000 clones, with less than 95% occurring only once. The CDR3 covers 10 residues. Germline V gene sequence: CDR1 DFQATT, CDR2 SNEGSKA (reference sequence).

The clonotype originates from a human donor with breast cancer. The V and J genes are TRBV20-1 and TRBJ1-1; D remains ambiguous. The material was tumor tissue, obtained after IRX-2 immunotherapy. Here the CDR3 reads CIGLNTEAFF. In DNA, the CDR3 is TGCATAGGCCTGAACACTGAAGCTTTCTTT.